The clone carrying this T cell receptor (beta chain) was picked up one time. This sample was included in a study of blood T cell repertoires in COVID-19. Study context: Samples taken during acute and convalescent COVID-19 were collected in the United States, Italy and Spain.

Cohorts were assigned according to the clinical history that participants reported. CDR3 size: 14 residues. Germline V CDR1 and CDR2: MNHEY, SVGAGI. The protocol was immunoSEQ multiplex PCR, while the TCRdb copy is restricted to in-frame clones and leaves out a portion. The sample has hundreds of thousands of clones, approximately 86% seen once. The sample consisted of PBMCs or T cells enriched from blood (not recorded which). The V call is TRBV6-5, the J call TRBJ2-7, with D possibly matching TRBD2 (7 bases). The source is a woman aged 40 to 50 with acute COVID-19. The CDR3, as DNA: TGTCCCAAAGGGGGGGGCCCCAGGACCTACGAGCAGTACTTC. It codes for CPKGGGPRTYEQYF.